The sequence of this T cell receptor beta chain was determined in a study of blood T cell repertoires in COVID-19 (TCRdb year 2020). In the study overall: Collaborator samples came from the United States, Italy and Spain and covered acute and convalescent phases of COVID-19. The material from the prospective study consisted of cDNA or gDNA derived from T cells, B-cell-depleted T cells, or PBMCs. The dataset comprised deeply sampled blood TCRbeta repertoires from subjects exposed to, actively infected with, or recovered from COVID-19. The repertoires were made available in a free public database intended to serve as a resource for research on the immune response to SARS-CoV-2. Samples were obtained from the ongoing ImmuneRACE study (first 160 participants) and from some 1,300 subjects provided by 6 global collaborators. The sample metadata nearly always contained a de-identified subject ID, COVID-19 status, age in years and sex. Where HLA class I and class II types were available, the types were taken from metadata supplied by the sample provider, not from assay-based typing.

TCRbeta CDR3 regions were amplified from genomic DNA using the immunoSEQ Assay, a bias-controlled multiplex PCR. Processing in the source paper ran as follows. Nucleated cell counts per sample were estimated from amplification of reference gene primers within the assay. To quantify the absolute abundance of each unique TCRbeta CDR3 rearrangement, sequence reads were collapsed and filtered. For each sample, productive Simpson clonality was calculated as the square root of Simpson's diversity index across productive rearrangements. Not all clones reach the TCRdb copy of this immuneACCESS table, which keeps in-frame sequences only. Checked studies attribute under half of the gap to unresolved V genes and leave the rest unexplained. The V and J calls and clone size are taken from that table; D and trimming were inferred from the DNA. Recorded for this sample are around 95,000 clones; just over 85% of them occurred a single time. The ten largest make up roughly 4.6% of the sample.

Each collaborating institution followed its own protocols to collect whole blood in K2EDTA tubes. For TCRbeta analysis, collaborators shipped samples as frozen whole blood, isolated PBMCs, or DNA extracted from either of those sample types. Here is what the overall study found, with its caveats: How much clinical and demographic metadata was included differed by source and by participant, and the metadata was provided uncurated.

Note on this clone: Its antigen has not been determined. The sample holds no much larger clone one base away, and base qualities are not on file.

This TCR was sampled from a human donor in a cohort sampled during active COVID-19. Material for sequencing was peripheral blood.

The bases read TGTGCCAGCACCCCCTTGGGGGGCCAAGAGACCCAGTACTTC. This yields the protein CASTPLGGQETQYF. The chain was built from TRBV5-4 and TRBJ2-5, and the D gene may be TRBD2, 6 bases matching. Inclusive of the bounding cysteine and phenylalanine, the CDR3 is 14 residues long. The CDR3 DNA has 42 bases and is translated from base 1. Via the germline V gene (reference sequence), CDR1 is SGHNT and CDR2 YYREEE. V is reduced by 6 bases and J by 1 base, leaving a spacing of 13 bases between them.